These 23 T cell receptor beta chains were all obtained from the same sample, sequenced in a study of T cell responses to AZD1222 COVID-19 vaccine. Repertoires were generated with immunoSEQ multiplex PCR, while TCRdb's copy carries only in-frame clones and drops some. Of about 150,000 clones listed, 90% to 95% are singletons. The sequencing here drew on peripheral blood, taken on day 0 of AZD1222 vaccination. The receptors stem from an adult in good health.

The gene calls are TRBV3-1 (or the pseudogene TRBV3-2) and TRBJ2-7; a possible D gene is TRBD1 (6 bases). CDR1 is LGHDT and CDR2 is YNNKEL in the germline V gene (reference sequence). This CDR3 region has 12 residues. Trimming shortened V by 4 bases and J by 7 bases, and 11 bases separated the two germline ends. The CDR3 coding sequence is TGTGCCAGCAGCCCCATCGGACAGGAGCAGTACTTC. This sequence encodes CASSPIGQEQYF.

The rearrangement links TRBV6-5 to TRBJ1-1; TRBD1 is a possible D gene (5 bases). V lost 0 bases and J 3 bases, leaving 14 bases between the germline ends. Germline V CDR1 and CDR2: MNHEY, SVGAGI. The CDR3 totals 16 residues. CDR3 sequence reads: CASSYSNPGTDTEAFF. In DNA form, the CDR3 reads TGTGCCAGCAGTTACTCCAACCCAGGGACGGACACTGAAGCTTTCTTT.

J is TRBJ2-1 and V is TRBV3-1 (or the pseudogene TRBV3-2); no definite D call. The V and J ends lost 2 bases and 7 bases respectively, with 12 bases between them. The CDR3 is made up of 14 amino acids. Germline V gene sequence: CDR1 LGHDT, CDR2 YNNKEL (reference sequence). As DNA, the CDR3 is TGTGCCAGCAGCCAACCCCCAGTTTTTAATGAGCAGTTCTTC. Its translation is CASSQPPVFNEQFF.

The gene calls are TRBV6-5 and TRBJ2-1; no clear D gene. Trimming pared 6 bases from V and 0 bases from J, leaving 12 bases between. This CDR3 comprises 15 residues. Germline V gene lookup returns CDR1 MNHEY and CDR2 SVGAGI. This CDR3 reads CASRMDGGSYNEQFF. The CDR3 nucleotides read TGTGCCAGCAGAATGGACGGTGGCTCCTACAATGAGCAGTTCTTC.

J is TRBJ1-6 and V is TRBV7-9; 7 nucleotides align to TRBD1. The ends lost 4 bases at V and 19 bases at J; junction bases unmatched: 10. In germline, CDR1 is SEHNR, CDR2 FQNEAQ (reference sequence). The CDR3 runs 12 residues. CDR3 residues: CASSSQPGQLHF. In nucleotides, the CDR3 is TGTGCCAGCAGCTCTCAACCGGGACAGCTACACTTT. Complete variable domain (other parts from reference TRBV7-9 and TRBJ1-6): DTGVSQNPRHKITKRGQNVTFRCDPISEHNRLYWYRQTLGQGPEFLTYFQNEAQLEKSRLLSDRFSAERPKGSFSTLEIQRTEQGDSAMYLCASSSQPGQLHFGNGTRLTVT.

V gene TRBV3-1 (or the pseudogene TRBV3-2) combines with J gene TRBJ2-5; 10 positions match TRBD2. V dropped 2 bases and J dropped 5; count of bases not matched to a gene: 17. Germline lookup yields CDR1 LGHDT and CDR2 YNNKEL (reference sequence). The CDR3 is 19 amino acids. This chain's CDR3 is CASSQSNSGGPRGLETQYF. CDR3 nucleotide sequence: TGTGCCAGCAGCCAAAGTAATAGCGGGGGGCCCCGGGGGCTGGAGACCCAGTACTTC.

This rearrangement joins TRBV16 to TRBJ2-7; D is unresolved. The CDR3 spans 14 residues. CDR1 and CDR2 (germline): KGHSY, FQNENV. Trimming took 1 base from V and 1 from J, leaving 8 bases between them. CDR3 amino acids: CASSQLKESYEQYF. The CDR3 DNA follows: TGTGCCAGCAGCCAATTGAAGGAGTCCTACGAGCAGTACTTC.

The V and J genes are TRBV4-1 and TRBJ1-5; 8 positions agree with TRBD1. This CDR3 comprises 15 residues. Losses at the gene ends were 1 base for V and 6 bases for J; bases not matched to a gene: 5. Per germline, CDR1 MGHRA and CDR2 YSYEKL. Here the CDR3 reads CASSQGTGPSQPQHF. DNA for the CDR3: TGCGCCAGCAGCCAAGGGACAGGGCCCTCTCAGCCCCAGCATTTT.

The CDR3 loop reads CATRKRTASNQPQHF. CDR3 nucleotides: TGTGCCACCAGAAAGAGGACAGCTAGCAATCAGCCCCAGCATTTT. The chain employs TRBV24-1 and TRBJ1-5; TRBD1 is a possible D gene (6 bases). This CDR3 contains 15 residues. V was pared by 7 bases and J by 0 bases, with 12 bases between. CDR1 and CDR2 from the germline V gene are KGHDR and SFDVKD.

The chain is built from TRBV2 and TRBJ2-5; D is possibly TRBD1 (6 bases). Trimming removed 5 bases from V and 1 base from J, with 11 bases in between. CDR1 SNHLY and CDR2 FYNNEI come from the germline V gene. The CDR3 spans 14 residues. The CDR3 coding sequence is TGTGCCAGCAGTCCCGGACAGATCCAAGAGACCCAGTACTTC. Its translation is CASSPGQIQETQYF.

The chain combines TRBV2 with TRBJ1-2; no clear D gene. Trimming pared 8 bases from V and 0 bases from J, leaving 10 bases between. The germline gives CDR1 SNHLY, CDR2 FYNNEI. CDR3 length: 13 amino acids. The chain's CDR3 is CASQADPNYGYTF. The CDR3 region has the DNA TGTGCCAGCCAGGCGGACCCTAACTATGGCTACACCTTC.

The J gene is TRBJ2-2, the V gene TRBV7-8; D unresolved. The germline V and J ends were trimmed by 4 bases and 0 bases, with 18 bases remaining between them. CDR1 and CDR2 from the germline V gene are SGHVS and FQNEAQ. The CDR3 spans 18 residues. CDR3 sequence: CASSSTTRLLTNTGELFF. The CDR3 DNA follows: TGTGCCAGCAGCTCAACTACCAGACTGCTTACGAACACCGGGGAGCTGTTTTTT.

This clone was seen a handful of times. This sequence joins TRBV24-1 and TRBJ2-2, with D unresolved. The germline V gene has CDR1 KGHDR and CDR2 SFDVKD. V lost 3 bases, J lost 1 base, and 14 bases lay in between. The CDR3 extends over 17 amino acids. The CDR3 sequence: CATSDQPTNMNTGELFF. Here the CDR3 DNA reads TGTGCCACCAGTGATCAACCGACAAATATGAACACCGGGGAGCTGTTTTTT.

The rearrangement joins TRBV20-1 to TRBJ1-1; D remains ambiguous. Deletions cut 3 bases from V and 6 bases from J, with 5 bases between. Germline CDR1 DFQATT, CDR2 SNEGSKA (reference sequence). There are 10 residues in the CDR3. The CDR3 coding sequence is TGCAGTGCTAGTCGTGCTGAAGCTTTCTTT. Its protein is CSASRAEAFF.

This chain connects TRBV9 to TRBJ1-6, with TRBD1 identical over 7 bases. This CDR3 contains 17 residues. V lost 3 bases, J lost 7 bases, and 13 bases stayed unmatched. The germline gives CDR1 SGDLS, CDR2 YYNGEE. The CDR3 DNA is TGTGCCAGCAGCGCCATGGAGGGGGCGCATTCGAATTCACCCCTCCACTTT. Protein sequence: CASSAMEGAHSNSPLHF.

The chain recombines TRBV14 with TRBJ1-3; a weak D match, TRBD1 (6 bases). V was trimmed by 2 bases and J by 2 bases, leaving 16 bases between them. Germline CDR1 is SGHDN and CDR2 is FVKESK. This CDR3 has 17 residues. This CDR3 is CASSQLRGEIAGNTIYF. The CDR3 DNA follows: TGTGCCAGCAGCCAATTGAGGGGGGAAATTGCTGGAAACACCATATATTTT.

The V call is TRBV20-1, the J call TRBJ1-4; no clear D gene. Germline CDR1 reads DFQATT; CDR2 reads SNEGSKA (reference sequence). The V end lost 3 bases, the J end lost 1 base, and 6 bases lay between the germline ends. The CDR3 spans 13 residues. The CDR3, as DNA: TGCAGTGCTAGTTCCAGAACTAATGAAAAACTGTTTTTT. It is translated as CSASSRTNEKLFF.

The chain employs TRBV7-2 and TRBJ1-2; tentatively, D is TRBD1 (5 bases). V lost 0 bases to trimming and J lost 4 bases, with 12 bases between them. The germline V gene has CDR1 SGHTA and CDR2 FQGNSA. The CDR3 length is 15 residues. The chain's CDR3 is CASSLAGGGSYGYTF. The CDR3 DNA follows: TGTGCCAGCAGCTTAGCGGGGGGGGGAAGCTATGGCTACACCTTC.

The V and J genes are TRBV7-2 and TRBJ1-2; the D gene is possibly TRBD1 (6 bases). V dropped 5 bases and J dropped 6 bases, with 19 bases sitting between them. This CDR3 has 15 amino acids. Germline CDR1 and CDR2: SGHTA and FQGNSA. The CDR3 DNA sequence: TGTGCCAGCAGCCCAAAGAGGGGGGGCGCGAATGGCTACACCTTC. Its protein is CASSPKRGGANGYTF.

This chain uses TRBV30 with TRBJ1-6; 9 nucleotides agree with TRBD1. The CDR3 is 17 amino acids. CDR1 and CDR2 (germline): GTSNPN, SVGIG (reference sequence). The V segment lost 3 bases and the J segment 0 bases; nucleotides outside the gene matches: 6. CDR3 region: CAWSRDRGGSYNSPLHF. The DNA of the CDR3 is TGTGCCTGGAGCCGAGACAGGGGGGGCTCCTATAATTCACCCCTCCACTTT.

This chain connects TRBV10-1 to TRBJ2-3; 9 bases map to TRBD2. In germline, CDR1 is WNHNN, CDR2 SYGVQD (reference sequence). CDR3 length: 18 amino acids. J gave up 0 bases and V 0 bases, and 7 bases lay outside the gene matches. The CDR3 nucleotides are TGCGCCAGCAGTGAGTCGGTTCGGAGCGGGAGGAGCACAGATACGCAGTATTTT. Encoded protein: CASSESVRSGRSTDTQYF.

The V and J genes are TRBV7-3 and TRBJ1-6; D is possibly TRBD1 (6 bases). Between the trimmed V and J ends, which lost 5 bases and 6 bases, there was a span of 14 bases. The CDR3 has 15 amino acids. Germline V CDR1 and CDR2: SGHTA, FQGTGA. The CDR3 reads CASSLEQGANSPLHF. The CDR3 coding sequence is TGTGCCAGCAGCCTAGAACAGGGCGCTAATTCACCCCTCCACTTT.

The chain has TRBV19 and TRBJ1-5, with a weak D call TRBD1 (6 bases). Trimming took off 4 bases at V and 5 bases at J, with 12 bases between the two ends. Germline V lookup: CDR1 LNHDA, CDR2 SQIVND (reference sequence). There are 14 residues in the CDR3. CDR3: CASSTTGQYQPQHF. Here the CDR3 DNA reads TGTGCCAGTAGTACCACCGGACAGTATCAGCCCCAGCATTTT.